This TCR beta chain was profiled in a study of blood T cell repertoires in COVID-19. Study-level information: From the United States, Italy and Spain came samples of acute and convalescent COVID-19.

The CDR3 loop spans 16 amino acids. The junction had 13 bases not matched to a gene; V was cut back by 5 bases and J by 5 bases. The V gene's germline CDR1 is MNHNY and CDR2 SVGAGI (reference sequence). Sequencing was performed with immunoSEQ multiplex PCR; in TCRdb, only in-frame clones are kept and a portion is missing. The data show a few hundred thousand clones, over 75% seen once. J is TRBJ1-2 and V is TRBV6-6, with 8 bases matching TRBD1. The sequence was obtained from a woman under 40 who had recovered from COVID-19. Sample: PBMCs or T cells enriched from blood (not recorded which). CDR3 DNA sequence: TGTGCCAGCAGTCTCATATCCGGGACAGGCCTTTATGGCTACACCTTC. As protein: CASSLISGTGLYGYTF.